This T cell receptor (beta chain) was captured in a study of shared clonotypes between healthy human individuals. Looking at the study overall: There were three CD4 naive, three CD4 memory, two CD8 naive and one CD8 memory plates per donor.

Data came from immunoSEQ multiplex PCR; TCRdb stores just in-frame clones and leaves some out. In the table there are approximately 2,300,000 clones, around 92% of which are singletons. There were only Caucasian adults among the donors, and all lived in Nashville, Tennessee. Remarks on this clone: The antigen is not known. Other DNA sequences in the sample encode the same CDR3.

Broader study findings: Despite large depth, rarefaction showed incomplete sorted-subset sequencing. Non-shared clonotypes displayed generation probabilities falling below those of clonotypes present in all four donors.

This receptor was identified in a man between 18 and 35 years old in good health. Some clones in this sample may be carry-over from other donors' samples. Material: naive CD4+ T cells from PBMCs. Stated subset: CD45RA+ positively selected.

CDR3 in amino acids: CAWSHTGELFF. CDR3 in DNA: TGTGCCTGGAGTCACACCGGGGAGCTGTTTTTT. The rearrangement uses TRBV30 and TRBJ2-2; D remains unclear. Trimming stripped 2 bases from V and 3 bases from J, with 1 base between. The CDR3 consists of 11 residues. Germline-derived CDR1 and CDR2 are GTSNPN and SVGIG (reference sequence).